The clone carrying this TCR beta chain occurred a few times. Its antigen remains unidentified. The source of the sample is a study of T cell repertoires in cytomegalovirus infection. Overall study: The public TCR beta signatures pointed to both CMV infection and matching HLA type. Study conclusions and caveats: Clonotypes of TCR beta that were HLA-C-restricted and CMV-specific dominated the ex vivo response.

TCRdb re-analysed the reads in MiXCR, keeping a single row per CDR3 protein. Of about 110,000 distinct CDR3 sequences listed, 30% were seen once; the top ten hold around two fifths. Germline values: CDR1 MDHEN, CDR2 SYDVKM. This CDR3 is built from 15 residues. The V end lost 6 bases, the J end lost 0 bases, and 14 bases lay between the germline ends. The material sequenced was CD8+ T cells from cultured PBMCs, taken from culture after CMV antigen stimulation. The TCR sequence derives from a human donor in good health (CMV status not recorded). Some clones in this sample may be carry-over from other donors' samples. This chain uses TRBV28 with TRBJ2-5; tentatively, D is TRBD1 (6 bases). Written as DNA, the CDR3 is TGTGCCAGCAGCGCAGGGGAACTGTACCAAGAGACCCAGTACTTC. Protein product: CASSAGELYQETQYF.